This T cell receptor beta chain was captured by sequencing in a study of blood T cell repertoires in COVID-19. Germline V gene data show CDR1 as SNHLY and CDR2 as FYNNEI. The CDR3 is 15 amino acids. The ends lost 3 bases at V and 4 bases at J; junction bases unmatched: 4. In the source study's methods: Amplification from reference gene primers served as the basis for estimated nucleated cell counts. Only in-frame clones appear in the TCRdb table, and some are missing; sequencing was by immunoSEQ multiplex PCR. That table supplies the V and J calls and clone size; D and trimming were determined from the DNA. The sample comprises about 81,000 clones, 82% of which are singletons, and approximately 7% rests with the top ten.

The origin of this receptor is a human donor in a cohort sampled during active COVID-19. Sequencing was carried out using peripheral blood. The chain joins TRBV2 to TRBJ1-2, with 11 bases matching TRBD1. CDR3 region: CASSEGDRGVYGYTF. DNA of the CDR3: TGTGCCAGCAGTGAGGGGGACAGGGGGGTCTATGGCTACACCTTC.